The TCR beta chain under discussion was sequenced for a study of cytomegalovirus exposure and HLA in healthy donors. V gave up 0 bases and J gave up 2 bases; unmatched junction bases: 7. The CDR3 has 17 amino acids. Germline V gene lookup returns CDR1 SGHRS and CDR2 YFSETQ. Sequenced by immunoSEQ multiplex PCR; TCRdb stores in-frame clones only, minus some. The sample comprises about 70,000 clones, 94% of which are singletons, and roughly 1.4% rests with the top ten. This chain uses TRBV5-1 with TRBJ2-3; 9 bases match TRBD2. This TCR derives from a man between 18 and 29 years old in good health and CMV-seropositive. The sequenced sample consisted of PBMCs. CDR3 loop: CASSLAPAGGSTDTQYF. The CDR3 region has the DNA TGCGCCAGCAGCTTGGCCCCAGCGGGAGGCTCCACAGATACGCAGTATTTT.